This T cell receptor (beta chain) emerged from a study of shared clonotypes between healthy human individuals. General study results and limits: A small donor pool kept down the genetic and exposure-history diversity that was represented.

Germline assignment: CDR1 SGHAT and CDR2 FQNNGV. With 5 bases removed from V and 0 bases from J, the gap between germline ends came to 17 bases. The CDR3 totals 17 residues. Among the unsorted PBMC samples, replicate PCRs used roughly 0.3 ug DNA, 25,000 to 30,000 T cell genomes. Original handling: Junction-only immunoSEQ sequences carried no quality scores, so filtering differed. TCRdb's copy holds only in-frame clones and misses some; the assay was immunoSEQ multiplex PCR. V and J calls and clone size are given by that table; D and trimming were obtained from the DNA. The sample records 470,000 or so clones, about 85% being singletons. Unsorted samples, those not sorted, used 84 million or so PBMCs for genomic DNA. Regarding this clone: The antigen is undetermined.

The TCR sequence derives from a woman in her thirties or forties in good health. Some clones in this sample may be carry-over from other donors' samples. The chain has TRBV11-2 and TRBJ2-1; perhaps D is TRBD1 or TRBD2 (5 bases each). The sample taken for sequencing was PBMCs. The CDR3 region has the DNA TGTGCCAGCAGCCCCTACAATGGGGGACGCTCCTACAATGAGCAGTTCTTC. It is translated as CASSPYNGGRSYNEQFF. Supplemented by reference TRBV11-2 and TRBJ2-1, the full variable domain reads EAGVAQSPRYKIIEKRQSVAFWCNPISGHATLYWYQQILGQGPKLLIQFQNNGVVDDSQLPKDRFSAERLKGVDSTLKIQPAKLEDSAVYLCASSPYNGGRSYNEQFFGPGTRLTVL.